The 16 T cell receptor beta chains presented below share a single source sample, sequenced in a study of molecular identifiers for immune sequencing clone quantification. TCRdb re-called the PCR reads through MiXCR, storing one row per CDR3 protein. The sample holds under 600,000 distinct CDR3 sequences; 25% are singletons and the top ten take around 0.76%. The sequencing input was naive CD8+ T cells from blood, with Jurkat cell RNA spiked in. As for subset: FACS-sorted CD8+CD4-CCR7+CD45RA+ naive T cells. The receptors were gathered from a human donor in good health. Some libraries in this study had Jurkat cell RNA spiked in.

The chain recombines TRBV7-9 with TRBJ2-7; 12 bases are a match to TRBD1. CDR1 SEHNR and CDR2 FQNEAQ come from the germline V gene (reference sequence). Trimming at V came to 4 bases and at J to 5 bases, leaving 6 bases not matched to a gene. This CDR3 is 15 amino acids long. The CDR3 sequence is CASSSGQGAIDEQYF. In nucleotides, the CDR3 is TGTGCCAGCAGCTCGGGACAGGGGGCAATCGACGAGCAGTACTTC. The complete variable domain, with remaining parts taken from reference TRBV7-9 and TRBJ2-7, reads DTGVSQNPRHKITKRGQNVTFRCDPISEHNRLYWYRQTLGQGPEFLTYFQNEAQLEKSRLLSDRFSAERPKGSFSTLEIQRTEQGDSAMYLCASSSGQGAIDEQYFGPGTRLTVT.

This clonotype was observed a handful of times. The chain employs TRBV3-1 and TRBJ2-7; TRBD1 matches 9 bases. After removal of 6 bases from V and 3 bases from J, the junction contained 6 bases not matched to a gene. Germline CDR1 and CDR2: LGHDT and YNNKEL (reference sequence). The CDR3 has 14 amino acids. CDR3 in amino acids: CASRQGQGLYEQYF. The CDR3 DNA follows: TGTGCCAGCAGACAGGGACAGGGACTCTACGAGCAGTACTTC.

This clonotype occurred many times. This chain links TRBV27 with TRBJ2-7; 9 positions agree with TRBD1. V lost 6 bases to trimming and J lost 1 base; unmatched junction nucleotides: 7. CDR1 is MNHEY, CDR2 SMNVEV, per germline (reference sequence). The CDR3 covers 15 residues. The CDR3 coding sequence is TGTGCCAGCAGCACACCGGGACAGGGTTCCTACGAGCAGTACTTC. This gives the protein CASSTPGQGSYEQYF.

In its sample, this clonotype was seen a few times. A much bigger clone sits one base away, suggesting this may be a read error. The chain joins TRBV25-1 to TRBJ2-7, with D uncertain. Trimming took 4 bases from V and 3 from J, leaving 7 bases between them. From germline, CDR1 is MGHDK and CDR2 SYGVNS. The CDR3 is 12 amino acids. DNA for the CDR3: TGTGCCAGCAGTGGCACAGTCTACGAGCAGTACTTC. Its protein is CASSGTVYEQYF.

This clonotype appeared many times. V usage is TRBV2 and J usage is TRBJ2-2; TRBD2 matches at 15 bases. V was pared by 7 bases and J by 6 bases, with 6 bases of the junction left unmatched. This CDR3 spans 16 amino acids. Per germline, CDR1 SNHLY and CDR2 FYNNEI. CDR3 nucleotides: TGTGCCAGCACTCGGGGACTAGCGGGAGGTCCCGGGGAGCTGTTTTTT. Translated, it gives CASTRGLAGGPGELFF.

This clonotype was detected ten times or more. The chain combines TRBV6-6 with TRBJ2-7; 7 bases line up with TRBD1. Trimming took 2 bases from V and 2 from J; bases not matched to a gene: 15. The CDR3 has 18 residues. Per germline, CDR1 MNHNY and CDR2 SVGAGI (reference sequence). The CDR3 reads CASSYPPTGKEGAYEQYF. DNA for the CDR3: TGTGCCAGCAGTTACCCCCCGACAGGGAAAGAGGGGGCCTACGAGCAGTACTTC.

This clonotype was seen just once. The chain is built from TRBV11-2 and TRBJ2-1; a possible D gene is TRBD2 (6 bases). V lost 5 bases and J lost 5, with 19 bases in between. Per germline, CDR1 SGHAT and CDR2 FQNNGV. The CDR3 length is 16 residues. The CDR3 nucleotides read TGTGCCAGCAGCGTAGCGTTCTGGGAGGTTGACAATGAGCAGTTCTTC. The encoded protein is CASSVAFWEVDNEQFF.

Only a few counts were recorded for this clonotype. The junction departs from germline at one end; a sequencing error may be responsible. The chain links TRBV14 to TRBJ2-7, with D uncertain. CDR3 length: 13 residues. Germline assignment: CDR1 SGHDN and CDR2 FVKESK. In DNA, the CDR3 is TGTGCCAGCAGCGTGGGCCTGTTGAACGAGCAGTGCTTC. Residues: CASSVGLLNEQCF.

This clonotype was recorded many times. The gene calls are TRBV12-3 or TRBV12-4 and TRBJ2-2; D is undetermined. Trimming removed 4 bases at V and 5 bases at J, with 8 bases between. The CDR3 is made up of 13 amino acids. CDR3 residues: CASSSGLTGELFF. CDR3 coding DNA: TGTGCCAGCAGTTCCGGGTTGACCGGGGAGCTGTTTTTT.

The table lists this clonotype with a few counts. The chain recombines TRBV27 with TRBJ2-1, with 7 bases that match TRBD1. Germline CDR1 MNHEY, CDR2 SMNVEV (reference sequence). The CDR3 extends over 15 amino acids. V was pared by 4 bases and J by 10 bases, with 13 bases of the junction left unmatched. In DNA, the CDR3 is TGTGCCAGCAGTTCGATCCCCGGACAGGCCGGGGAGCAGTTCTTC. As protein: CASSSIPGQAGEQFF.

This clonotype was counted a few times. The rearrangement links TRBV6-5 to TRBJ2-1, with D tentatively TRBD2 (6 bases). Per germline, CDR1 MNHEY and CDR2 SVGAGI. This CDR3 is 15 amino acids long. Trimming left V 0 bases short and J 8 bases short, with 14 bases between. The CDR3 is CASSYSRESIDEQFF. CDR3 sequence (DNA): TGTGCCAGCAGTTACTCCCGGGAGAGTATCGATGAGCAGTTCTTC.

This clonotype was seen a handful of times. V gene TRBV19 combines with J gene TRBJ2-3; unclear D gene. The V gene lost 3 bases and the J gene lost 6 bases, with 13 bases spanning the gap. CDR1 is LNHDA, CDR2 SQIVND, per germline (reference sequence). The CDR3 runs to 14 residues. For the CDR3, the DNA is TGTGCCAGTAGTATGACCCCAGTTCGGGATACGCAGTATTTT. Its protein is CASSMTPVRDTQYF.

This clonotype was found many times. The chain recombines TRBV12-3 or TRBV12-4 with TRBJ2-7; D is uncertain. V lost 6 bases and J 2 bases, leaving 8 bases between the germline ends. The CDR3 length is 12 residues. The CDR3 sequence: CASSFGAYEQYF. CDR3 coding DNA: TGTGCCAGCAGCTTCGGCGCCTACGAGCAGTACTTC.

This clonotype was counted many times. The chain is built from TRBV9 and TRBJ2-2; D unresolved. The CDR3 totals 13 residues. The ends were cut back, 0 bases at V and 6 bases at J, with 6 bases in the middle. The germline V gene encodes CDR1 SGDLS and CDR2 YYNGEE. CDR3 amino acids: CASSVGGSGELFF. The CDR3 coding sequence is TGTGCCAGCAGCGTAGGAGGATCCGGGGAGCTGTTTTTT.

The chain carries TRBV12-3 or TRBV12-4 and TRBJ2-3, with D maybe TRBD1 (6 bases). The CDR3 consists of 15 residues. Trimming took 2 bases from V and 0 from J, leaving 9 bases between them. The CDR3 DNA reads TGTGCCAGCAGTTTATCAGACAGGAGCACAGATACGCAGTATTTT. Translating gives CASSLSDRSTDTQYF.

This clonotype appeared a few times. This chain joins TRBV4-3 and TRBJ1-5; TRBD1 is a possible D gene (5 bases). The CDR3 is made up of 14 amino acids. Germline V gene lookup returns CDR1 LGHNA and CDR2 YSLEER. The V end was cut by 4 bases, the J end by 4 bases, with 11 bases between. CDR3: CASSLDSENQPQHF. In DNA form, the CDR3 reads TGCGCCAGCAGCCTCGACAGCGAAAATCAGCCCCAGCATTTT.